A single sample gave rise to the 23 T cell receptor beta chains below, sequenced in a study of blood T cell repertoires in COVID-19. Generated by immunoSEQ multiplex PCR, the TCRdb table keeps only in-frame clones and is missing some. The table shows 200,000 to 300,000 clones, with 83% occurring only once. The specimen was peripheral blood. Receptor source: a human donor in a cohort sampled during active COVID-19.

This clone appeared a single time. This sequence joins TRBV6-5 and TRBJ2-5; D not resolved. The CDR3 runs 13 residues. In germline, CDR1 is MNHEY, CDR2 SVGAGI. V was trimmed by 6 bases and J by 5 bases, leaving 13 bases between them. The CDR3 spells CASRKSRSETQYF. CDR3 coding DNA: TGTGCCAGCAGAAAGTCTAGGAGTGAGACCCAGTACTTC.

The gene calls are TRBV6-5 and TRBJ1-3; 8 bases map to TRBD1. The germline V gene has CDR1 MNHEY and CDR2 SVGAGI. J gave up 2 bases and V 6 bases, and 3 bases lay outside the gene matches. This CDR3 has 14 amino acids. The CDR3 is CASSQGAAGNTIYF. CDR3 DNA: TGTGCCAGCAGCCAGGGGGCTGCTGGAAACACCATATATTTT.

This sequence joins TRBV6-2 or TRBV6-3 and TRBJ2-7; D is unclear. There are 13 residues in the CDR3. Looked up from germline, CDR1 is MNHEY and CDR2 is SVGEGT. V lost 0 bases, J lost 6 bases, and 9 bases lay in between. The CDR3 region has the DNA TGTGCCAGCAGTTACTCCTCTCCCCCCGAGCAGTACTTC. It translates to CASSYSSPPEQYF.

V gene TRBV19 combines with J gene TRBJ2-6, with 7 bases aligning to TRBD1. Per the germline V gene, CDR1 is LNHDA and CDR2 is SQIVND (reference sequence). The CDR3 runs to 15 residues. V lost 7 bases to trimming and J lost 1 base; unmatched junction nucleotides: 4. The chain's CDR3 is CASIQGVSGANVLTF. The CDR3 DNA reads TGTGCCAGTATCCAGGGGGTTTCTGGGGCCAACGTCCTGACTTTC. Looking up the rest from reference TRBV19 and TRBJ2-6 gives the full variable domain: DGGITQSPKYLFRKEGQNVTLSCEQNLNHDAMYWYRQDPGQGLRLIYYSQIVNDFQKGDIAEGYSVSREKKESFPLTVTSAQKNPTAFYLCASIQGVSGANVLTFGAGSRLTVL.

This chain joins TRBV9 and TRBJ1-1, with 7 bases aligning to TRBD1. After removal of 0 bases from V and 6 bases from J, the junction contained 8 bases not matched to a gene. Germline-derived CDR1 and CDR2 are SGDLS and YYNGEE. The CDR3 totals 15 residues. CDR3 region: CASSVEIGGQAEAFF. The CDR3 nucleotides are TGTGCCAGCAGCGTAGAGATAGGGGGCCAGGCTGAAGCTTTCTTT. Combining the CDR3 with reference TRBV9 and TRBJ1-1 gives the whole variable domain DSGVTQTPKHLITATGQRVTLRCSPRSGDLSVYWYQQSLDQGLQFLIQYYNGEERAKGNILERFSAQQFPDLHSELNLSSLELGDSALYFCASSVEIGGQAEAFFGQGTRLTVV.

This clone turned up a few times. The chain links TRBV3-1 (or the pseudogene TRBV3-2) to TRBJ1-2; D ambiguous. The CDR3 contains 13 residues. The germline V gene has CDR1 LGHDT and CDR2 YNNKEL (reference sequence). Trimming shortened V by 1 base and J by 4 bases, and 7 bases separated the two germline ends. The DNA for the CDR3 is TGTGCCAGCAGCCAAGGCGATACCTATGGCTACACCTTC. This sequence encodes CASSQGDTYGYTF.

This rearrangement joins TRBV6-5 to TRBJ1-1; tentatively, D is TRBD1 (6 bases). The CDR3 sequence is 14 residues long. The V gene lost 0 bases and the J gene lost 4 bases, with 9 bases spanning the gap. The germline V gene encodes CDR1 MNHEY and CDR2 SVGAGI. The CDR3 region has the DNA TGTGCCAGCAGTTACTCGCGGGGGGCCACTGAAGCTTTCTTT. Residues: CASSYSRGATEAFF.

This sequence joins TRBV7-8 and TRBJ1-5; D ambiguous. The CDR3 is 16 residues long. Germline loops: CDR1 SGHVS, CDR2 FQNEAQ. Between the trimmed V and J ends, which lost 3 bases and 2 bases, there was a span of 14 bases. CDR3 amino acids: CASSLLPWARNQPQHF. CDR3 sequence (DNA): TGTGCCAGCAGCTTGTTACCTTGGGCCCGCAATCAGCCCCAGCATTTT.

The chain carries TRBV6-6 and TRBJ1-6; 8 bases fit TRBD1. Germline CDR1 reads MNHNY; CDR2 reads SVGAGI (reference sequence). The V gene end was trimmed by 6 bases and the J gene end by 7 bases; junction bases not matched to a gene: 5. The CDR3 loop spans 14 amino acids. CDR3 in amino acids: CASSLGQGNSPLHF. CDR3 DNA sequence: TGTGCCAGCAGCCTCGGACAGGGAAATTCACCCCTCCACTTT.

This rearrangement joins TRBV10-3 to TRBJ1-2; 7 positions agree with TRBD1. The V segment lost 6 bases and the J segment 1 base; nucleotides outside the gene matches: 11. Germline lookup yields CDR1 ENHRY and CDR2 SYGVKD. This CDR3 is built from 16 residues. CDR3 sequence (DNA): TGTGCCATCAGGAGGGCAGGGGGAGTCCTTAACTATGGCTACACCTTC. Encoded protein: CAIRRAGGVLNYGYTF.

The chain employs TRBV9 and TRBJ2-6; 8 bases agree with TRBD1. The V segment lost 0 bases and the J segment 2 bases; nucleotides outside the gene matches: 4. This CDR3 comprises 17 residues. Germline CDR1 SGDLS, CDR2 YYNGEE. The CDR3 DNA reads TGTGCCAGCAGCGTAGATGCAGGGGGCGCTGGGGCCAACGTCCTGACTTTC. Translation gives CASSVDAGGAGANVLTF.

This chain links TRBV6-1 with TRBJ1-1, with D unclear. The CDR3 covers 15 residues. Germline V gene lookup returns CDR1 MNHNS and CDR2 SASEGT. The germline V and J ends were trimmed by 0 bases and 0 bases, with 8 bases remaining between them. The CDR3 DNA is TGTGCCAGCAGTGAAGCGCAACCGGTGAACACTGAAGCTTTCTTT. Translation gives CASSEAQPVNTEAFF.

The rearrangement uses TRBV5-1 and TRBJ2-5; 10 bases fit TRBD2. The CDR3 has 17 residues. CDR1 is SGHRS and CDR2 is YFSETQ in the germline V gene. The ends lost 4 bases at V and 4 bases at J; junction bases unmatched: 13. CDR3 region: CASSTEGLAGEGETQYF. CDR3 coding DNA: TGCGCCAGCAGCACCGAGGGGCTAGCGGGGGAGGGAGAGACCCAGTACTTC.

V gene TRBV27 combines with J gene TRBJ2-7, with TRBD2 matching 10 bases. The CDR3 has 18 residues. The V segment lost 0 bases and the J segment 0 bases; nucleotides outside the gene matches: 8. CDR1 and CDR2 from the germline V gene are MNHEY and SMNVEV (reference sequence). CDR3 loop: CASSLSSLAGGSSYEQYF. The CDR3 bases are TGTGCCAGCAGTTTATCGAGTTTAGCGGGGGGTAGCTCCTACGAGCAGTACTTC.

This clone was picked up a small number of times. The rearrangement joins TRBV7-9 to TRBJ2-3; 8 bases agree with TRBD2. CDR1 SEHNR and CDR2 FQNEAQ come from the germline V gene (reference sequence). With V trimmed by 5 bases and J by 0 bases, 7 bases remained unmatched. This CDR3 contains 16 residues. CDR3 sequence reads: CASSHRTSSSTDTQYF. CDR3 nucleotide sequence: TGTGCCAGCAGCCACCGGACTAGCTCTAGCACAGATACGCAGTATTTT.

CDR3 loop: CAISESVTSGRAYEQYF. CDR3 coding DNA: TGTGCCATCAGTGAGTCGGTGACTAGCGGGAGGGCCTACGAGCAGTACTTC. The chain employs TRBV10-3 and TRBJ2-7, with 14 bases that match TRBD2. The CDR3 length is 17 residues. V was pared by 0 bases and J by 2 bases, with 3 bases of the junction left unmatched. The germline V gene has CDR1 ENHRY and CDR2 SYGVKD.

V gene TRBV5-8 combines with J gene TRBJ2-1, with D possibly matching TRBD2 (6 bases). This CDR3 contains 14 residues. Between the trimmed V and J ends, which lost 2 bases and 7 bases, there was a span of 13 bases. Germline CDR1 reads SGHTS; CDR2 reads YDEGEE. The CDR3 protein is CASSFGRETNEQFF. In DNA, the CDR3 is TGTGCCAGCAGCTTCGGGCGGGAAACGAATGAGCAGTTCTTC.

The gene calls are TRBV18 and TRBJ2-4; D is perhaps TRBD1 (6 bases). This CDR3 spans 16 amino acids. The V gene lost 5 bases and the J gene lost 7 bases, with 21 bases spanning the gap. CDR1 and CDR2 (germline): KGHSH, LQKENI. The CDR3 bases are TGTGCCAGCTCATCAGGTACAGGGCTCGGGAAGAACATTCAGTACTTC. This sequence encodes CASSSGTGLGKNIQYF.

The chain joins TRBV5-1 to TRBJ2-7, with TRBD2 matching over 7 bases. The V segment lost 4 bases and the J segment 2 bases; nucleotides outside the gene matches: 6. Germline CDR1 reads SGHRS; CDR2 reads YFSETQ. The CDR3 loop spans 14 amino acids. The CDR3 region has the DNA TGCGCCAGCAGCCTAACGGGGGGAACCTACGAGCAGTACTTC. It is translated as CASSLTGGTYEQYF.

The chain links TRBV9 to TRBJ2-7; D is undetermined. Deletions cut 3 bases from V and 3 bases from J, with 4 bases between. This CDR3 is built from 11 residues. Germline CDR1 reads SGDLS; CDR2 reads YYNGEE. The CDR3 protein is CASSGHYEQYF. CDR3 nucleotide sequence: TGTGCCAGCAGCGGTCACTACGAGCAGTACTTC.

This chain connects TRBV28 to TRBJ1-1, with no clear D. The CDR3 totals 15 residues. CDR1 and CDR2 from the germline V gene are MDHEN and SYDVKM. Trimming took off 8 bases at V and 5 bases at J, with 21 bases between the two ends. CDR3 residues: CASLLSRGLVTEAFF. In DNA, the CDR3 is TGTGCCAGCCTATTGTCCCGGGGTTTAGTGACTGAAGCTTTCTTT. Filled out from reference TRBV28 and TRBJ1-1, the complete variable domain reads DVKVTQSSRYLVKRTGEKVFLECVQDMDHENMFWYRQDPGLGLRLIYFSYDVKMKEKGDIPEGYSVSREKKERFSLILESASTNQTSMYLCASLLSRGLVTEAFFGQGTRLTVV.

J is TRBJ1-2 and V is TRBV3-1 (or the pseudogene TRBV3-2); 8 nucleotides agree with TRBD1. Germline trimming cut 2 bases from V and 4 bases from J; bases unmatched to any gene: 9. The CDR3 totals 16 residues. Germline V lookup: CDR1 LGHDT, CDR2 YNNKEL (reference sequence). Here the CDR3 DNA reads TGTGCCAGCAGCCAAAGCCTGACAGGGGCGGGCTATGGCTACACCTTC. Residues: CASSQSLTGAGYGYTF.

This clone has just one count. V usage is TRBV5-5 and J usage is TRBJ1-2; a weak D match, TRBD1 (6 bases). Trimming removed 2 bases from V and 4 bases from J, with 9 bases in between. CDR3 length: 13 amino acids. From germline, CDR1 is SGHKS and CDR2 YYEKEE (reference sequence). CDR3 bases: TGTGCCAGCAGCTTACAGGGTCCCTATGGCTACACCTTC. Translated: CASSLQGPYGYTF. Filled out from reference TRBV5-5 and TRBJ1-2, the complete variable domain reads DAGVTQSPTHLIKTRGQQVTLRCSPISGHKSVSWYQQVLGQGPQFIFQYYEKEERGRGNFPDRFSARQFPNYSSELNVNALLLGDSALYLCASSLQGPYGYTFGSGTRLTVV.